The 9 T cell receptor beta chains given below trace back to one sample, sequenced in a study of blood T cell repertoires in COVID-19. Sequencing was performed with immunoSEQ multiplex PCR; in TCRdb, only in-frame clones are kept and a portion is missing. The table lists about 55,000 clones, approximately 80% of them singletons. Sequenced input: peripheral blood. Source of these receptors: a human donor in a cohort sampled during active or convalescent COVID-19.

The genes are TRBV6-5 and TRBJ2-1; the D is unclear. Per germline, CDR1 MNHEY and CDR2 SVGAGI. The V end was cut by 6 bases, the J end by 9 bases, with 12 bases between. The CDR3 covers 12 residues. In nucleotides, the CDR3 is TGTGCCAGCAGCTTGGGCCCCGGTGAGCAGTTCTTC. Its protein product is CASSLGPGEQFF.

This clone has more than one count but fewer than ten. The rearrangement uses TRBV2 and TRBJ2-3; 7 positions match TRBD1. The germline gives CDR1 SNHLY, CDR2 FYNNEI. Trimming removed 6 bases from V and 0 bases from J; junction bases left unmatched: 3. CDR3 length equals 14 residues. The CDR3 is CASRDRVSTDTQYF. The CDR3 nucleotides are TGTGCCAGCAGAGACAGGGTTAGCACAGATACGCAGTATTTT.

The chain recombines TRBV5-4 with TRBJ2-5, with 16 bases aligning to TRBD2. The germline V gene has CDR1 SGHNT and CDR2 YYREEE (reference sequence). The CDR3 totals 17 residues. The V segment lost 4 bases and the J segment 2 bases; nucleotides outside the gene matches: 5. Here the CDR3 reads CASSGTSGGAIQETQYF. The CDR3 region has the DNA TGTGCCAGCAGCGGGACTAGCGGGGGGGCGATTCAAGAGACCCAGTACTTC. The full variable domain, rest sourced from reference TRBV5-4 and TRBJ2-5, is ETGVTQSPTHLIKTRGQQVTLRCSSQSGHNTVSWYQQALGQGPQFIFQYYREEENGRGNFPPRFSGLQFPNYSSELNVNALELDDSALYLCASSGTSGGAIQETQYFGPGTRLLVL.

The rearrangement links TRBV3-1 (or the pseudogene TRBV3-2) to TRBJ2-5; 9 bases agree with TRBD2. Germline V gene sequence: CDR1 LGHDT, CDR2 YNNKEL (reference sequence). The length of the CDR3 is 16 residues. V was pared by 4 bases and J by 1 base, with 7 bases of the junction left unmatched. CDR3 in DNA: TGTGCCAGCAGCCGGGGCCTAGCGGGGCGCCAAGAGACCCAGTACTTC. This translates into CASSRGLAGRQETQYF.

Concerning this clone: Sequence at one end of the junction differs from germline and may be a read error. The chain has TRBV10-3 and TRBJ1-2; 12 bases line up with TRBD1. The CDR3 is 15 residues long. Germline CDR1 and CDR2: ENHRY and SYGVKD. The CDR3 region is CAISEPGQGAGGYTF. The DNA of the CDR3 is TGTGCCATAAGTGAACCGGGACAGGGGGCAGGTGGCTACACCTTC.

In this sample, this clone turned up a few times. The chain employs TRBV6-5 and TRBJ2-1; D possibly corresponds to TRBD2 (6 bases). Per germline, CDR1 MNHEY and CDR2 SVGAGI. The V gene lost 6 bases and the J gene lost 5 bases, with 17 bases spanning the gap. The CDR3 spans 15 residues. Written as DNA, the CDR3 is TGTGCCAGCAGCTGGGGGGACTTCTCTCACAATGAGCAGTTCTTC. Its protein is CASSWGDFSHNEQFF.

This rearrangement joins TRBV6-2 or TRBV6-3 to TRBJ2-6; 7 bases fit TRBD2. J lost 1 base, V lost 5 bases, and 5 bases had no gene match. In germline, CDR1 is MNHEY, CDR2 SVGEGT. This CDR3 is 16 amino acids long. In nucleotides, the CDR3 is TGTGCCAGCAGTCCACACGGGGGGTCTGGGGCCAACGTCCTGACTTTC. This gives the protein CASSPHGGSGANVLTF.

The rearrangement joins TRBV10-3 to TRBJ2-7; 8 nucleotides align to TRBD1. Trimming at V came to 7 bases and at J to 4 bases, leaving 3 bases not matched to a gene. CDR1 is ENHRY, CDR2 SYGVKD, per germline. The CDR3 sequence is 12 residues long. CDR3 loop: CAITGQGYEQYF. CDR3 DNA sequence: TGTGCCATCACCGGACAGGGTTACGAGCAGTACTTC.

The V and J genes are TRBV19 and TRBJ1-2; D gene uncertain. Trimming took 5 bases from V and 4 from J, leaving 11 bases between them. The germline CDR1 and CDR2 sequences are LNHDA and SQIVND (reference sequence). This CDR3 comprises 13 residues. CDR3 nucleotides: TGTGCCAGTAGTGTACAGAGTATCTATGGCTACACCTTC. It codes for CASSVQSIYGYTF.